In this sample, the clone carrying this TCR beta chain turned up a few times. The antigen is not known. Regarding time point: patch test 2, 6 weeks after DPC sensitization. The treatment here: therapeutic diphenylcyclopropenone sensitization with weekly scalp DPC. This entry is derived from a study of human T cells and chemical hapten exposure. Per germline, CDR1 SGHAT and CDR2 FQDESV (reference sequence). The CDR3 sequence is 12 residues long. V was trimmed by 5 bases and J by 8 bases, leaving 10 bases between them. Study outcomes and limitations: Alopecia in the donors means their immune response may deviate from healthy people's.

TCRdb analysed the RACE reads with MiXCR anew, one entry per CDR3 protein. Of nearly 95,000 distinct CDR3 sequences listed, 11% are singletons. This TCR derives from a middle-aged man with alopecia areata. Some clones in this sample may be carry-over from other donors' samples. The V and J genes are TRBV11-1 and TRBJ2-4; D is undetermined. Sequencing was performed on whole blood, taken in connection with sensitization to the hapten diphenylcyclopropenone (DPC). CDR3 residues: CASSPRPDIQYF. The CDR3 region has the DNA TGTGCCAGCAGCCCACGACCGGACATTCAGTACTTC.